A selection of T cell receptor beta chains follows, all from one sample in a study of shared clonotypes between healthy human individuals. TCRdb's table, derived via immunoSEQ multiplex PCR, lists solely in-frame clones and lacks some. The table includes about 2.3 million clones, approximately 93% detected once. Material: naive CD4+ T cells from PBMCs. These receptors originate from a man in his late teens or twenties in good health. Some clones in this sample may be carry-over from other donors' samples. Each CDR3 is given with its conserved first and last residue. Clone size is shown for a subset of rows, as once, few, many or a class of expanded clone.

v_call	clone_size	cdr3_aa
TRBV7-8	.	CASSLAQTSGSYNEQFF
TRBV11-2	.	CASSLARSSGANVLTF
TRBV5-1	few	CASSIATGANVLTF
TRBV10-3	.	CAISESTGGAFF
TRBV7-3	once	CASSLGQGVRRYF
TRBV28	.	CASSPTDNRSGHGYTF
TRBV5-1	.	CASSLYGGPEQYF
TRBV19	.	CASSQLGGVSTEAFF
TRBV7-9	.	CASSQGLAGGYQETQYF
TRBV28	once	CASTAGRNYNEQFF
TRBV7-2	.	CASSPGPAGSSYEQYF
TRBV7-9	.	CASSRVGQGLAGLYEQYF
TRBV7-6	.	CASSGTSGGSYEQYF
TRBV28	.	CASRVGGELRDEQYF
TRBV19	.	CASSISHLGGSGEAFF
TRBV7-3	.	CASSTSAGYEQYF
TRBV30	.	CAWRTGIANYGYTF
TRBV5-6	.	CASRWRDSYGYTF
TRBV21-1	.	CASSKQQGGEKLFF
TRBV9	few	CASSVAPAGSNQETQYF
TRBV5-1	once	CASSLAGRGLSYEQYF
TRBV11-3	.	CASSSGQGIPQETQYF
TRBV30	.	CAWSRTANTEAFF
TRBV11-2	.	CASSSRQGADTQYF
TRBV5-8	.	CASSLTGRNVYTIYF
TRBV29-1	once	CSVPPGATYNEQFF
TRBV10-3	.	CAISAGQGGNQPQHF
TRBV2	.	CASGLAGVYSYEQYF
TRBV21-1	.	CASSAQFTGYTF
TRBV12-5	few	CASGLDMAAFF
TRBV7-2	.	CASSFATSGYEQYF
TRBV4-3	.	CASSQNSGSSYEQYF
TRBV30	.	CAWRGRRLSSYNEQFF
TRBV18	.	CASSPLDRDVSYEQYF
TRBV7-6	.	CASPLGAKNIQYF
TRBV9	.	CASSVRASSVSDTQYF
TRBV30	.	CAWSGGVRGDGYTF
TRBV9	.	CASTQYADTDTQYF
TRBV27	.	CASSFVGQGARIYGYTF
TRBV10-3	.	CAIRPEGSDHRATEYF
TRBV11-2	.	CASSLRDSNQPQHF